This T cell receptor beta chain was sequenced in a study of T cells in Graves' hyperthyroidism and ophthalmopathy. Looked up from germline, CDR1 is MGHRA and CDR2 is YSYEKL. The CDR3 totals 14 residues. TCR beta CDR3 regions were amplified from RNA. Primed by the HTBI set, a first-round RT-PCR was run on the TCR CDR3. TCRdb redid the calling of the multiplex PCR reads with MiXCR, one entry per CDR3 protein. The table shows approximately 360,000 distinct CDR3 sequences, with approximately 15% occurring only once. Of note for this clonotype: One end of the junction varies from germline; a read error may be responsible.

The chain combines TRBV4-1 with TRBJ2-3, with D possibly being TRBD2 (5 bases). The material sequenced was blood. This clonotype was sampled from a woman aged 18-30 years with Graves' hyperthyroidism that later progressed to Graves' ophthalmopathy. CDR3 protein: CASSPSGFADKQYF. CDR3 bases: TGCGCCAGCAGCCCGTCGGGGTTCGCAGATAAGCAGTATTTT.